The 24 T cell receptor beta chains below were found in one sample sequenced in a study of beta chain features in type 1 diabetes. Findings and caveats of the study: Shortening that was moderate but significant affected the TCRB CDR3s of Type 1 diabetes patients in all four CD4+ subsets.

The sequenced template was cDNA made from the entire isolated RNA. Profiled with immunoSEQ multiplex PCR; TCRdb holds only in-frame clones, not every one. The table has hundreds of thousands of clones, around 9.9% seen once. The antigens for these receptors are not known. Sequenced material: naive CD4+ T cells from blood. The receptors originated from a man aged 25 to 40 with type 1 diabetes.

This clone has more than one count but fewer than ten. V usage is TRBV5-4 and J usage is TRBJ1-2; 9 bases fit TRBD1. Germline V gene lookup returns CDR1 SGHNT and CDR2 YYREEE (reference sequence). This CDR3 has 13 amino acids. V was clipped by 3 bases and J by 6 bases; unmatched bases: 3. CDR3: CASSSRTGDGYTF. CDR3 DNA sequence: TGTGCCAGCAGCTCGAGGACAGGGGATGGCTACACCTTC. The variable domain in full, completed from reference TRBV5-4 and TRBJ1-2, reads ETGVTQSPTHLIKTRGQQVTLRCSSQSGHNTVSWYQQALGQGPQFIFQYYREEENGRGNFPPRFSGLQFPNYSSELNVNALELDDSALYLCASSSRTGDGYTFGSGTRLTVV.

In DNA form, the CDR3 reads TGTGCCAGCAGCCCCGGGCCGGGGAACTATGGCTACACCTTC. This gives the protein CASSPGPGNYGYTF. The chain uses TRBV11-2 and TRBJ1-2; D gene uncertain. Trimming removed 5 bases from V and 2 bases from J, with 12 bases in between. Germline V gene data show CDR1 as SGHAT and CDR2 as FQNNGV. CDR3 length equals 14 residues.

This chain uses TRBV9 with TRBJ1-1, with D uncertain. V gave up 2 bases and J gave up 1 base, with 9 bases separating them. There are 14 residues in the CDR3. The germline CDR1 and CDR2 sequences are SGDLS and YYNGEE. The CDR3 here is CASSVKGANTEAFF. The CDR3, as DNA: TGTGCCAGCAGCGTTAAGGGAGCGAACACTGAAGCTTTCTTT.

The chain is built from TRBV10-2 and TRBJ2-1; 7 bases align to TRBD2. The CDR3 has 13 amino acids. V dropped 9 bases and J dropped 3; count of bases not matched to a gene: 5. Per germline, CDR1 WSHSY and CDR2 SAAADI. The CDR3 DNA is TGCGCCAGTCAGCGGGGTAACTACAATGAGCAGTTCTTC. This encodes CASQRGNYNEQFF.

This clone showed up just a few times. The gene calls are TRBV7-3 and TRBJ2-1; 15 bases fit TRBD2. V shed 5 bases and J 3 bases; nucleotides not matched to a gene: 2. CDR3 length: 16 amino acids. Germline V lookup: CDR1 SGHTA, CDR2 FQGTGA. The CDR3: CASSRTSGGVYNEQFF. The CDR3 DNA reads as TGTGCCAGCAGCCGGACTAGCGGGGGGGTCTACAATGAGCAGTTCTTC.

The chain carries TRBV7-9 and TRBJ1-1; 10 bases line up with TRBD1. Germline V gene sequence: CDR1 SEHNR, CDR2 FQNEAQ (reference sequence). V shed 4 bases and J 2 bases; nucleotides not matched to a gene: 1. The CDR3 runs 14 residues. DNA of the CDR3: TGTGCCAGCAGCTGGGACAGGGGCAACACTGAAGCTTTCTTT. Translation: CASSWDRGNTEAFF.

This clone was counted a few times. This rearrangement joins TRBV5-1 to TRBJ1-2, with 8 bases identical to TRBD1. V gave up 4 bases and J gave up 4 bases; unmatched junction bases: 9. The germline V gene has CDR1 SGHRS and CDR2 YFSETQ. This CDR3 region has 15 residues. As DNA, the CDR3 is TGCGCCAGCAGCCCGGACGGACAGGGATTCTATGGCTACACCTTC. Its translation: CASSPDGQGFYGYTF.

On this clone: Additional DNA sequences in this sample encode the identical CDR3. CDR3 sequence reads: CASSSGTVTDTQYF. CDR3 DNA: TGCGCCAGCAGCTCTGGGACTGTCACAGATACGCAGTATTTT. V gene TRBV5-1 combines with J gene TRBJ2-3; possible D gene TRBD2, 6 bases. The V and J ends lost 3 bases and 2 bases respectively, with 10 bases between them. CDR3 length: 14 amino acids. Germline loops: CDR1 SGHRS, CDR2 YFSETQ.

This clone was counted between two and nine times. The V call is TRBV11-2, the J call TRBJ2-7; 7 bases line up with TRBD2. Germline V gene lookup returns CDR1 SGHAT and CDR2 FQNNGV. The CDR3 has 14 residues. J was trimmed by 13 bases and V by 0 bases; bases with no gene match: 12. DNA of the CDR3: TGTGCCAGCAGCTTAGATTATGGGACTACCCGTCTTTACTTC. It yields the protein CASSLDYGTTRLYF.

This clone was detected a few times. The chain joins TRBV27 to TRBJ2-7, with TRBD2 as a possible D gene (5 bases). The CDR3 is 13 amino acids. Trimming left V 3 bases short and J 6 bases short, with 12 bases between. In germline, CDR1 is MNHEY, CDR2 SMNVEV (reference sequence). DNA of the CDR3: TGTGCCAGCAGTTTCGGGAACCGGGGCGAGCAGTACTTC. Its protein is CASSFGNRGEQYF.

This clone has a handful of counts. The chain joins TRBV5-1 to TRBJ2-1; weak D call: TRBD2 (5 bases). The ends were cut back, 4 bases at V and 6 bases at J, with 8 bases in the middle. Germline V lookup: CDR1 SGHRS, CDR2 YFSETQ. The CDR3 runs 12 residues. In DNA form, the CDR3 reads TGCGCCAGCAGCCGGGGATCCAATGAGCAGTTCTTC. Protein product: CASSRGSNEQFF.

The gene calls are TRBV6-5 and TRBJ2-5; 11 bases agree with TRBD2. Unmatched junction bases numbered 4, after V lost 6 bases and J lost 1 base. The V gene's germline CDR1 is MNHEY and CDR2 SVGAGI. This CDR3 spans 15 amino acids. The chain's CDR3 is CASSSSGGFQETQYF. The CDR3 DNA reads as TGTGCCAGCAGCTCTAGCGGGGGGTTCCAAGAGACCCAGTACTTC.

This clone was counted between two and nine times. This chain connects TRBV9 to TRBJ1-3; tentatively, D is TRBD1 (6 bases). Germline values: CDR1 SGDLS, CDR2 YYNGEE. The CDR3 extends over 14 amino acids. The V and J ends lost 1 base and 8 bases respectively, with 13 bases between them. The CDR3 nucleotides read TGTGCCAGCAGCGTAACAGGGAGTCTGGACACCATATATTTT. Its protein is CASSVTGSLDTIYF.

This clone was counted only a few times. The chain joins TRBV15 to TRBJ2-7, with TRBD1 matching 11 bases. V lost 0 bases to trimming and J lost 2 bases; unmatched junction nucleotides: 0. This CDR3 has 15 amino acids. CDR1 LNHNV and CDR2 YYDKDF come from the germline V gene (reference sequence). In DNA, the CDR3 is TGTGCCACCAGCAGAGAGGGACAGGGGGCCTACGAGCAGTACTTC. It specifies CATSREGQGAYEQYF.

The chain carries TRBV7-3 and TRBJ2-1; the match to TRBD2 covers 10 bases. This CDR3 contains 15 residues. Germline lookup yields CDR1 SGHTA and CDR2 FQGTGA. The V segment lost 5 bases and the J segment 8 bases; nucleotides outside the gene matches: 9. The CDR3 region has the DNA TGTGCCAGCAGCCTCATAGCGGGGGGCTTGGATGAGCAGTTCTTC. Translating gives CASSLIAGGLDEQFF.

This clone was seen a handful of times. DNA for the CDR3: TGCGCCAGCAGCTTGGCCGGGACAGCCTATAATTCACCCCTCCACTTT. Translated, it gives CASSLAGTAYNSPLHF. The rearrangement uses TRBV5-1 and TRBJ1-6, with 7 bases identical to TRBD1. The V gene end was trimmed by 0 bases and the J gene end by 2 bases; junction bases not matched to a gene: 2. This CDR3 contains 16 residues. CDR1 SGHRS and CDR2 YFSETQ come from the germline V gene. The whole variable domain, filled in from reference TRBV5-1 and TRBJ1-6, reads KAGVTQTPRYLIKTRGQQVTLSCSPISGHRSVSWYQQTPGQGLQFLFEYFSETQRNKGNFPGRFSGRQFSNSRSEMNVSTLELGDSALYLCASSLAGTAYNSPLHFGNGTRLTVT.

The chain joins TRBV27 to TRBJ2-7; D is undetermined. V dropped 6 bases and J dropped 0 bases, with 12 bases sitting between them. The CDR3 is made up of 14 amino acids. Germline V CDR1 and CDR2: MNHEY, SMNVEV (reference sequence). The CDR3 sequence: CASRARPSSYEQYF. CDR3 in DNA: TGTGCCAGCAGAGCCCGCCCGTCCTCCTACGAGCAGTACTTC.

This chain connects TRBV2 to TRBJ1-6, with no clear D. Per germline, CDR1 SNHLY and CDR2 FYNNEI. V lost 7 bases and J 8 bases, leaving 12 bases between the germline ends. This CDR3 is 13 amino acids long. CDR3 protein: CASKAISDSPLHF. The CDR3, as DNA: TGTGCCAGCAAAGCTATTTCGGATTCACCCCTCCACTTT. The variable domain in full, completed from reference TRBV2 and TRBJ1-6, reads EPEVTQTPSHQVTQMGQEVILRCVPISNHLYFYWYRQILGQKVEFLVSFYNNEISEKSEIFDDQFSVERPDGSNFTLKIRSTKLEDSAMYFCASKAISDSPLHFGNGTRLTVT.

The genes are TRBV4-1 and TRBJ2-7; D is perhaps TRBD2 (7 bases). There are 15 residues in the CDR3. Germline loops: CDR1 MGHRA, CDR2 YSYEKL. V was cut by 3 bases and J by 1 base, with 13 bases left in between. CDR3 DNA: TGCGCCAGCAGCCAGCCGAGGGGGGGATCCTACGAGCAGTACTTC. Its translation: CASSQPRGGSYEQYF.

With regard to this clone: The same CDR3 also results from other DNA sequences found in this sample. Here the CDR3 DNA reads TGTGCCAGCAGCTTAGGCCGGGTAAACACCGGGGAGCTGTTTTTT. This sequence encodes CASSLGRVNTGELFF. This sequence joins TRBV7-2 and TRBJ2-2, with D uncertain. The CDR3 is made up of 15 amino acids. V lost 1 base to trimming and J lost 2 bases, with 8 bases between them. The germline CDR1 and CDR2 sequences are SGHTA and FQGNSA.

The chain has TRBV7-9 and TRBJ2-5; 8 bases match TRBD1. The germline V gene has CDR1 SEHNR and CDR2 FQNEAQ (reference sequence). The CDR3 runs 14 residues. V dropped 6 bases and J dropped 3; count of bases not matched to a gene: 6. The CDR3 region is CASSSGQGKETQYF. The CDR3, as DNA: TGTGCCAGCAGTTCTGGACAGGGTAAAGAGACCCAGTACTTC.

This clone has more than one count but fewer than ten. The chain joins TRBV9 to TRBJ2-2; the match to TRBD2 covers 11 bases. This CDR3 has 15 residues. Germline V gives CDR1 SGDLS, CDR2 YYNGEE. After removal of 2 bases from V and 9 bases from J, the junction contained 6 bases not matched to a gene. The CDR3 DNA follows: TGTGCCAGCAGCGTGAGGGGGACTAGCGGCCGGGAGCTGTTTTTT. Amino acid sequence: CASSVRGTSGRELFF.

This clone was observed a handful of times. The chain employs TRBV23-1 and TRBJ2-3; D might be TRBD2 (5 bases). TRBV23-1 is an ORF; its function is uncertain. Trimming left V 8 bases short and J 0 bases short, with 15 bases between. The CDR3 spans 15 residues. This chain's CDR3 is CASGPLESSTDTQYF. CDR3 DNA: TGCGCCAGCGGGCCACTAGAATCAAGCACAGATACGCAGTATTTT.

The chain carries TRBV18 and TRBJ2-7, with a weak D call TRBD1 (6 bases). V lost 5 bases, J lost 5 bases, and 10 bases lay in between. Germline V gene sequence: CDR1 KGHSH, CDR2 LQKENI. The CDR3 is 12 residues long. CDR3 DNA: TGTGCCAGCTCATCTCGACAGGACGAGCAGTACTTC. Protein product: CASSSRQDEQYF.